This T cell receptor beta chain was captured in a study of blood T cells in healthy people across ages. A second roughly 7 to 12 cycle PCR used barcoded and J-beta primers. From the 5' RACE reads, TCRdb called clonotypes with MiXCR, one entry per CDR3 protein. Seen here are about 650,000 distinct CDR3 sequences, around 32% observed once, and the top ten hold 15% to 19%. This clonotype occurred many times. Germline V CDR1 and CDR2: SGHRS, YFSETQ. This CDR3 region has 14 residues. V was pared by 1 base and J by 2 bases, with 9 bases between. The receptor comes from a woman older than 75 in good health. Material for sequencing was blood. The chain carries TRBV5-1 and TRBJ2-5; tentatively, D is TRBD2 (6 bases). Here the CDR3 reads CASSLFGGQETQYF. As DNA, the CDR3 is TGCGCCAGCAGCTTGTTCGGGGGTCAAGAGACCCAGTACTTC.